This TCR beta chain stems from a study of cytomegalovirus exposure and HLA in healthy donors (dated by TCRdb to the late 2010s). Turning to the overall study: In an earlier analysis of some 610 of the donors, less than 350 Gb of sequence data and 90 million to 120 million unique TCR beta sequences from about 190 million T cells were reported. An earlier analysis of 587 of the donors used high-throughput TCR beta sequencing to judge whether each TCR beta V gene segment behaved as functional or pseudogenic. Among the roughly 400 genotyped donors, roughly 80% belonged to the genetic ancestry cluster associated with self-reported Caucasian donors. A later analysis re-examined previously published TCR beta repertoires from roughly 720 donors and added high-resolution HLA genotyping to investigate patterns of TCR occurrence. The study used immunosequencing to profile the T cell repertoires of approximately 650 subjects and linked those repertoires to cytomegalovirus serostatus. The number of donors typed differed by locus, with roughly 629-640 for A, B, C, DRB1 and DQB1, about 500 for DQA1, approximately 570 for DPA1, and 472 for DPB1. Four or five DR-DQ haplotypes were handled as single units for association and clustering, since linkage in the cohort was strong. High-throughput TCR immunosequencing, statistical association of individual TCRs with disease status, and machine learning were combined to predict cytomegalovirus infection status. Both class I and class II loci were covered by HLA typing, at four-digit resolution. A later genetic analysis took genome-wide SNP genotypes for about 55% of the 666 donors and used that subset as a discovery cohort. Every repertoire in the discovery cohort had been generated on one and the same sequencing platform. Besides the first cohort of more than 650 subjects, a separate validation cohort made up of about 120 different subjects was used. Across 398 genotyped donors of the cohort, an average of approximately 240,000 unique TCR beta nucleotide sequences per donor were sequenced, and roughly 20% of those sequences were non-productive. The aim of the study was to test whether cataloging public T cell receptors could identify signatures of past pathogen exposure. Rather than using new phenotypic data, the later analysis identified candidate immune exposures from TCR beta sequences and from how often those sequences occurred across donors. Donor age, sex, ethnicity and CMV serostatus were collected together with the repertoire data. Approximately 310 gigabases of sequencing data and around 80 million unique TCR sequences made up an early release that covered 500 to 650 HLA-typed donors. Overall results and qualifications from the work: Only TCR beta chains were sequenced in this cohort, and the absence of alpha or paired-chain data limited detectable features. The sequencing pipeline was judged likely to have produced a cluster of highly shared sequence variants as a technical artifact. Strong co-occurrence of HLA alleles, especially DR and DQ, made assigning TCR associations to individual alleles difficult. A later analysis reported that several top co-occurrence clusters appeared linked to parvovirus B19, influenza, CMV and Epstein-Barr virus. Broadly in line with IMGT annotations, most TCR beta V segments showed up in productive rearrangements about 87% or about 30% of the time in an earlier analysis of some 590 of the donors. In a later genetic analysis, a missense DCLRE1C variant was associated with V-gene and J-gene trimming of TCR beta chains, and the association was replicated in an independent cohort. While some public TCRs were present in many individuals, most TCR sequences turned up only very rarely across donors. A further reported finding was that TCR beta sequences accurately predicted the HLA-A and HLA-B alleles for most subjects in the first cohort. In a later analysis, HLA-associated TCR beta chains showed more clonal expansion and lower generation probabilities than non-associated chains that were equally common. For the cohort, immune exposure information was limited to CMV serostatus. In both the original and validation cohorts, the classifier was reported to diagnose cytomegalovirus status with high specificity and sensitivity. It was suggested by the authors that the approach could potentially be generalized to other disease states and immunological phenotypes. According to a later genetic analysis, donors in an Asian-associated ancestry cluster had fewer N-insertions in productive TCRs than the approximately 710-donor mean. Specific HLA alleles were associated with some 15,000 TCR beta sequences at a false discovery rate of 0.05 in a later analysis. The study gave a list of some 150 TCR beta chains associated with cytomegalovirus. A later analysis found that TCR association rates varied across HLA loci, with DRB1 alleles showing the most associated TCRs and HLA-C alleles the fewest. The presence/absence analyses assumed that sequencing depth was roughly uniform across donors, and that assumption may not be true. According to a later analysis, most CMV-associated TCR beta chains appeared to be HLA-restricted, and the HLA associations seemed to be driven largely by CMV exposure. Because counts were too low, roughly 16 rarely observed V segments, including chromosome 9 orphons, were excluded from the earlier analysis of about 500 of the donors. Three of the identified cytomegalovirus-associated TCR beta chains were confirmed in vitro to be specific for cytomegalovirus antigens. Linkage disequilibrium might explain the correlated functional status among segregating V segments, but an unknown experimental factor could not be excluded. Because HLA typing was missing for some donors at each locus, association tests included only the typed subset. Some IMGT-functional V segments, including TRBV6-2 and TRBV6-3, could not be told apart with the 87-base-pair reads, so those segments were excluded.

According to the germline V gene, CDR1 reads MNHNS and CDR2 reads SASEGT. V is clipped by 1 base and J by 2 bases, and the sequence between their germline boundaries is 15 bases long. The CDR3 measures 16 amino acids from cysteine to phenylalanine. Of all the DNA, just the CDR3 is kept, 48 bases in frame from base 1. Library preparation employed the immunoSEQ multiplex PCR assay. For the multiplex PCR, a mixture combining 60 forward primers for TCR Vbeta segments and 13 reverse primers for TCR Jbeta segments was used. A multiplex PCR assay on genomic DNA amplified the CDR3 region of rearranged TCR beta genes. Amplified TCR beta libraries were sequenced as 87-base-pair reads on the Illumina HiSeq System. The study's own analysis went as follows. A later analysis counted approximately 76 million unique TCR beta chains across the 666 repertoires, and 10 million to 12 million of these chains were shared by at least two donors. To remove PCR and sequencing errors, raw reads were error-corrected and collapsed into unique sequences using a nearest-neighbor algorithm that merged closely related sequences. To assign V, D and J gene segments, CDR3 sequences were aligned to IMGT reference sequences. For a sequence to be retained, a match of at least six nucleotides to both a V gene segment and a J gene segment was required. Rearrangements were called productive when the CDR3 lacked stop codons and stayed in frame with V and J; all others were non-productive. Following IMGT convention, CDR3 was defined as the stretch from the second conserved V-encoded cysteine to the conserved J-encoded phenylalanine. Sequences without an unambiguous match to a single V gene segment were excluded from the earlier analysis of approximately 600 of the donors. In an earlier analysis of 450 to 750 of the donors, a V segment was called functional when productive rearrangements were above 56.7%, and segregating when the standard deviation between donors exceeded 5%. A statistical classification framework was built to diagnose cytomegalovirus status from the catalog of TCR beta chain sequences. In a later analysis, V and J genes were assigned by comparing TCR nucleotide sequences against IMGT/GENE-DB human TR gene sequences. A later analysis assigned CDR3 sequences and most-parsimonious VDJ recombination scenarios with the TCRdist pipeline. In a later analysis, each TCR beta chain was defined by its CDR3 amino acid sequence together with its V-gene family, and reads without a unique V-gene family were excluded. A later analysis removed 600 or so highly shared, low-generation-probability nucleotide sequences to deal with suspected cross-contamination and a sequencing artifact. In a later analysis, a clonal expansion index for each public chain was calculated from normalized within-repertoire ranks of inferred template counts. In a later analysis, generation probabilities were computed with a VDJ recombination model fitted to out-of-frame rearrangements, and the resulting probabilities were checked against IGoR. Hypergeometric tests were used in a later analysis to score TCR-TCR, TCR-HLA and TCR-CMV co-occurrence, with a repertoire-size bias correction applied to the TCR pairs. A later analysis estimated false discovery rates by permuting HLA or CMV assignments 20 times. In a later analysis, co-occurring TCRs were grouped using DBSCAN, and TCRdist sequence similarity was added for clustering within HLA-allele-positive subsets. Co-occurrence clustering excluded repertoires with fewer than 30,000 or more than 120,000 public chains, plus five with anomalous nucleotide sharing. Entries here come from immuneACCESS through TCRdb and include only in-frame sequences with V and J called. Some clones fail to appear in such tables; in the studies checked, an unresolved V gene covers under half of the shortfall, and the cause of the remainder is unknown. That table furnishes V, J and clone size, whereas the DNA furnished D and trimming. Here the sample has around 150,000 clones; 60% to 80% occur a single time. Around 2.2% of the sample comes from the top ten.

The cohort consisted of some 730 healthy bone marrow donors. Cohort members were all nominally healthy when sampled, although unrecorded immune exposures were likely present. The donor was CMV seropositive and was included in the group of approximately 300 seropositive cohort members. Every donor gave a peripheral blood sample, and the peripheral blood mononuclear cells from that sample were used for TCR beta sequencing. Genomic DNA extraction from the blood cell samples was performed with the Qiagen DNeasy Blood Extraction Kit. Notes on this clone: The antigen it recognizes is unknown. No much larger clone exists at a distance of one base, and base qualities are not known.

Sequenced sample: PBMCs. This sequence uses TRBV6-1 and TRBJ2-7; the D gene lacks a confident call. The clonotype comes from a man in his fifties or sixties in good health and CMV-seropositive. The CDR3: CASSEGQPRLTYEQYF. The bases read TGTGCCAGCAGTGAAGGCCAACCTCGACTGACCTACGAGCAGTACTTC.